Below, 18 T cell receptor beta chains from the same sample are listed, as sequenced in a study of Graves' ophthalmopathy and Graves' hyperthyroidism. The authors amplified TCR beta CDR3 regions, and they did so from RNA transcripts for repertoire sequencing. A first-round RT-PCR used HTBI primers, followed by a second-round multiplex PCR. TCRdb independently ran MiXCR on the multiplex PCR reads; one entry per CDR3 protein. The table shows around 660,000 distinct CDR3 sequences, with about 41% occurring only once. Sequencing used peripheral blood. These receptors all come from an adult man with Graves' ophthalmopathy.

This clonotype was recorded many times. This chain links TRBV6-5 with TRBJ1-1; TRBD1 might be the D (6 bases). The CDR3 sequence is 14 residues long. Trimming took 6 bases from V and 0 from J, leaving 11 bases between them. Germline V gives CDR1 MNHEY, CDR2 SVGAGI. This CDR3 is CASSPRDMNTEAFF. In nucleotides, the CDR3 is TGTGCCAGCAGCCCCCGGGACATGAACACTGAAGCTTTCTTT.

This rearrangement joins TRBV10-3 to TRBJ2-5; 7 nucleotides align to TRBD2. V shed 5 bases, J shed 5 bases, and the junction held 11 bases outside the gene matches. This CDR3 is built from 15 residues. CDR1 and CDR2 from the germline V gene are ENHRY and SYGVKD. The CDR3 DNA reads as TGTGCCATCAGTTACTCGATCAGCGGGATGGAGACCCAGTACTTC. Its translation: CAISYSISGMETQYF.

V and J are TRBV7-8 and TRBJ1-5, with TRBD1 identical over 8 bases. The length of the CDR3 is 13 residues. Trimming took 8 bases from V and 4 from J; bases not matched to a gene: 4. CDR1 is SGHVS, CDR2 FQNEAQ, per germline. In DNA form, the CDR3 reads TGTGCCAGCGGACAGGGACCGAATCAGCCCCAGCATTTT. It translates to CASGQGPNQPQHF.

There are many counts of this clonotype. This rearrangement joins TRBV19 to TRBJ1-5; possibly TRBD1 for D (5 bases). The CDR3 covers 16 residues. V shed 4 bases and J shed 3 bases, with 16 bases lying between them. CDR1 LNHDA and CDR2 SQIVND come from the germline V gene (reference sequence). CDR3 amino acids: CASSTQGVWDNQPQHF. The CDR3 DNA follows: TGTGCCAGTAGTACCCAGGGAGTTTGGGACAATCAGCCCCAGCATTTT.

Points on this clonotype: A much larger clonotype is one base distant, so this may be a read error. The chain carries TRBV29-1 and TRBJ2-2; maybe TRBD2 (6 bases). Germline-derived CDR1 and CDR2 are SQVTM and ANQGSEA. The CDR3 sequence is 12 residues long. V dropped 5 bases and J dropped 4 bases, with 8 bases sitting between them. The CDR3 DNA is TGCAGCGTTCTAGCGAGCACCGGGGAGCTGTTTTTT. Translated, it gives CSVLASTGELFF.

J is TRBJ1-5 and V is TRBV10-3, with 11 bases that match TRBD1. Per germline, CDR1 ENHRY and CDR2 SYGVKD. The length of the CDR3 is 16 residues. V was pared by 2 bases and J by 4 bases, with 4 bases of the junction left unmatched. CDR3 in amino acids: CAISEGGQGANQPQHF. CDR3 bases: TGTGCCATCAGTGAGGGCGGACAGGGGGCAAATCAGCCCCAGCATTTT.

This clonotype was counted ten times or more. The rearrangement joins TRBV24-1 to TRBJ2-3; no reliable D call. The length of the CDR3 is 12 residues. V was trimmed by 5 bases and J by 3 bases, leaving 5 bases between them. CDR1 and CDR2 from the germline V gene are KGHDR and SFDVKD. The CDR3: CATSVTTDTQYF. DNA of the CDR3: TGTGCCACCAGTGTGACAACAGATACGCAGTATTTT.

There are many counts of this clonotype. This chain connects TRBV5-1 to TRBJ2-7, with a tentative D call TRBD1 (6 bases). Germline values: CDR1 SGHRS, CDR2 YFSETQ. CDR3 length: 13 amino acids. V lost 7 bases and J lost 6, with 17 bases in between. CDR3 residues: CASGYRDKSEQYF. CDR3 DNA: TGCGCCAGCGGCTACCGGGACAAGTCCGAGCAGTACTTC.

This chain uses TRBV10-3 with TRBJ1-6; no definite D call. The V gene lost 4 bases and the J gene lost 10 bases, with 11 bases spanning the gap. The CDR3 contains 13 residues. Germline CDR1 and CDR2: ENHRY and SYGVKD. CDR3 residues: CAISAAVPSPLHF. Written as DNA, the CDR3 is TGTGCCATCAGTGCCGCGGTACCCTCACCCCTCCACTTT.

The J gene is TRBJ1-1, the V gene TRBV25-1, with no clear D. V was pared by 9 bases and J by 8 bases, with 4 bases between. The CDR3 covers 8 residues. Germline loops: CDR1 MGHDK, CDR2 SYGVNS. The CDR3 coding sequence is TGTGCCAGGCCGGAAGCTTTCTTT. It specifies CARPEAFF. Complete variable domain (other parts from reference TRBV25-1 and TRBJ1-1): EADIYQTPRYLVIGTGKKITLECSQTMGHDKMYWYQQDPGMELHLIHYSYGVNSTEKGDLSSESTVSRIRTEHFPLTLESARPSHTSQYLCARPEAFFGQGTRLTVV.

In its sample, this clonotype was seen many times. V gene TRBV11-3 combines with J gene TRBJ1-2; possible D gene TRBD1, 6 bases. CDR3 size: 15 residues. CDR1 is SGHNT, CDR2 YENEEA, per germline. Trimming took off 5 bases at V and 0 bases at J, with 13 bases between the two ends. The CDR3: CASSVPGAPNYGYTF. CDR3 DNA sequence: TGTGCCAGCAGCGTACCGGGGGCCCCTAACTATGGCTACACCTTC.

This clonotype has a handful of counts. The V call is TRBV20-1, the J call TRBJ2-5; TRBD1 might be the D (5 bases). The germline V gene has CDR1 DFQATT and CDR2 SNEGSKA (reference sequence). CDR3 length: 14 amino acids. Trimming stripped 0 bases from V and 0 bases from J, with 8 bases between. The CDR3 spells CSARDPRDQETQYF. The CDR3 coding sequence is TGCAGTGCTAGAGATCCCAGGGACCAAGAGACCCAGTACTTC.

With regard to this clonotype: This may be a read error, as it is one base from a much larger clone. This chain uses TRBV25-1 with TRBJ2-2; D remains ambiguous. Looked up from germline, CDR1 is MGHDK and CDR2 is SYGVNS. The CDR3 loop spans 10 amino acids. CDR3 residues: CATITAELFF. In DNA, the CDR3 is TGTGCCACCATCACCGCGGAGCTGTTTTTT.

At least ten counts were recorded for this clonotype. The gene calls are TRBV4-2 and TRBJ2-7; D remains unclear. Germline V lookup: CDR1 LGHNA, CDR2 YNFKEQ. The V gene lost 0 bases and the J gene lost 5 bases, with 8 bases spanning the gap. The CDR3 extends over 13 amino acids. In DNA form, the CDR3 reads TGTGCCAGCAGCCAAGAAGGCGATGACGAGCAGTACTTC. The encoded protein is CASSQEGDDEQYF.

This clonotype was counted a few times. The chain couples TRBV19 to TRBJ2-1; 10 nucleotides agree with TRBD1. The CDR3 sequence is 17 residues long. Germline CDR1 is LNHDA and CDR2 is SQIVND (reference sequence). Trimming removed 7 bases from V and 0 bases from J; junction bases left unmatched: 9. CDR3 sequence: CASMRQGAGSSYNEQFF. CDR3 sequence (DNA): TGTGCCAGTATGAGACAGGGGGCCGGGAGCTCCTACAATGAGCAGTTCTTC.

In its sample, this clonotype was seen many times. V is TRBV11-3 and J is TRBJ1-6, with 8 positions matching TRBD1. Looked up from germline, CDR1 is SGHNT and CDR2 is YENEEA. With V trimmed by 3 bases and J by 8 bases, 6 bases remained unmatched. The CDR3 consists of 15 residues. The CDR3 spells CASSFTDRDDSPLHF. CDR3 DNA sequence: TGTGCCAGCAGCTTTACGGACAGGGATGATTCACCCCTCCACTTT.

The rearrangement joins TRBV25-1 to TRBJ1-2; D ambiguous. V was pared by 8 bases and J by 4 bases, with 23 bases between. Germline CDR1 is MGHDK and CDR2 is SYGVNS. The CDR3 is made up of 16 amino acids. DNA for the CDR3: TGTGCCAGCTCACCCGTCGAGGTTCGCCGGACCTATGGCTACACCTTC. This gives the protein CASSPVEVRRTYGYTF.

This clonotype was counted only a few times. J is TRBJ2-5 and V is TRBV11-2, with D hard to call. Trimming shortened V by 3 bases and J by 1 base, and 9 bases separated the two germline ends. The CDR3 consists of 14 residues. Per germline, CDR1 SGHAT and CDR2 FQNNGV. The CDR3 protein is CASSFRHIQETQYF. The CDR3 nucleotides read TGTGCCAGCAGCTTCCGACATATCCAAGAGACCCAGTACTTC.